These T cell receptor beta chains were read from a single sample in a study of cytomegalovirus exposure and HLA in healthy donors. Profiling relied on immunoSEQ multiplex PCR, and the TCRdb table lists in-frame clones only, not all of them. The repertoire has about 140,000 clones, about 80% of them found once; the top ten carry about 2.5%. The sequenced sample consisted of PBMCs. Receptor source: a woman aged 18-29 years in good health and CMV-seropositive. Each CDR3 is given with its conserved first and last residue. The D gene is left open where the match is weak. The size of a clone is reported for some rows only, either as once, few or many, or as a class for expanded clones.

size: NA; D: NA; J: TRBJ2-7; V: TRBV6-1; CDR3: CASSGGSGYEQYF; DNA: TGTGCCAGCAGTGGGGGTAGCGGCTACGAGCAGTACTTC
size: NA; D: TRBD2; J: TRBJ2-1; V: TRBV5-1; CDR3: CASSYGLAGGHNEQFF; DNA: TGCGCCAGCAGCTATGGACTAGCGGGGGGGCACAATGAGCAGTTCTTC
size: NA; D: NA; J: TRBJ2-1; V: TRBV7-9; CDR3: CASSTSASYNEQFF; DNA: TGTGCCAGCAGCACAAGTGCTAGCTACAATGAGCAGTTCTTC
size: few; D: NA; J: TRBJ1-5; V: TRBV28; CDR3: CASSPSINNQPQHF; DNA: TGTGCCAGCAGCCCTAGCATAAACAATCAGCCCCAGCATTTT
size: NA; D: NA; J: TRBJ1-5; V: TRBV6-1; CDR3: CASSGVQLAQHF; DNA: TGTGCCAGCAGTGGAGTACAGTTGGCCCAGCATTTT
size: NA; D: NA; J: TRBJ2-5; V: TRBV4-1; CDR3: CASSQERGWAQYF; DNA: TGCGCCAGCAGCCAAGAGCGGGGTTGGGCCCAGTACTTC
size: few; D: NA; J: TRBJ2-2; V: TRBV2; CDR3: CASTLLVRLPGELFF; DNA: TGTGCCAGCACCCTACTCGTCAGGCTCCCCGGGGAGCTGTTTTTT
size: NA; D: NA; J: TRBJ2-7; V: TRBV21-1; CDR3: CASSKATWERGGSYEQYF; DNA: TGTGCCAGCAGCAAAGCCACATGGGAACGGGGAGGCTCCTACGAGCAGTACTTC
size: NA; D: NA; J: TRBJ1-2; V: TRBV15; CDR3: CATSKTAGYTF; DNA: TGTGCCACCAGCAAAACAGCTGGCTACACCTTC
size: NA; D: NA; J: TRBJ2-7; V: TRBV6-1; CDR3: CASSDPGGLLSYEQYF; DNA: TGTGCCAGCAGTGACCCCGGGGGACTTCTCTCCTACGAGCAGTACTTC
size: NA; D: NA; J: TRBJ2-3; V: TRBV25-1; CDR3: CASSDWGGSDTQYF; DNA: TGTGCCAGCAGTGATTGGGGGGGCTCAGATACGCAGTATTTT
size: once; D: NA; J: TRBJ1-1; V: TRBV7-8; CDR3: CASSLATGLATEAFF; DNA: TGTGCCAGCAGCTTAGCAACGGGTCTTGCCACTGAAGCTTTCTTT
size: NA; D: TRBD1; J: TRBJ2-1; V: TRBV5-4; CDR3: CASSWRQGNEQFF; DNA: TGTGCCAGCAGCTGGAGACAGGGCAATGAGCAGTTCTTC
size: NA; D: TRBD1; J: TRBJ1-6; V: TRBV6-1; CDR3: CASSEAPGQGALSYNSPLHF; DNA: TGTGCCAGCAGTGAAGCCCCGGGACAGGGTGCCCTCTCCTATAATTCACCCCTCCACTTT
size: NA; D: NA; J: TRBJ2-7; V: TRBV7-2; CDR3: CASSPRPGYEQYF; DNA: TGTGCCAGCAGCCCGAGGCCCGGTTACGAGCAGTACTTC